This record covers a single TCR beta chain. Its antigen remains unidentified. The record has no base qualities; no much larger clone is one base away. This entry belongs to a study of blood T cell repertoires in COVID-19 (dated by TCRdb to the early 2020s). Background for the entire study: Samples covering the acute and convalescent phases of COVID-19 were provided by collaborators in the United States, Italy and Spain. The prospective study material was composed of cDNA or gDNA derived from T cells, B-cell-depleted T cells, or PBMCs. Subjects who had been exposed to COVID-19, were actively infected with it, or had recovered from it provided the deeply sampled blood TCRbeta repertoires that made up the dataset. The repertoires were released in a freely available public database meant as a resource for research on the immune response to SARS-CoV-2. Samples were obtained from the ongoing ImmuneRACE study (first 160 participants) and from some 1,300 subjects provided by 6 global collaborators. A de-identified subject ID, COVID-19 status, age in years and sex were almost always included in the sample metadata. HLA class I and class II types, where available, came from metadata supplied by the sample provider rather than from assay-based typing. Summary of the overall study and its limitations: Clinical and demographic metadata were provided uncurated, with the amount varying by source and participant.

The collaborating institutions used their own protocols to collect whole blood in K2EDTA tubes. For TCRbeta analysis, collaborators shipped samples in one of three forms: frozen whole blood, isolated PBMCs, or DNA extracted from either of those sample types. CDR3 length: 15 amino acids, cysteine to phenylalanine. The retained sequence is limited to the CDR3, 45 bases, with the frame set at the first base. V and J lose 3 bases and 6 bases, and a span of 15 bases separates them. The germline V gene provides CDR1 SGDLS and CDR2 YYNGEE. The immunoSEQ Assay, a bias-controlled multiplex PCR, was used to amplify TCRbeta CDR3 regions from genomic DNA. The authors processed their data as follows. The number of nucleated cells in each sample was estimated by amplification of reference gene primers within the assay. To quantify the absolute abundance of each unique TCRbeta CDR3 rearrangement, sequence reads were collapsed and filtered. For each sample, productive Simpson clonality was calculated by taking the square root of Simpson's diversity index across productive rearrangements. Held by TCRdb, this immuneACCESS table contains in-frame sequences only and omits some clones. Under half of the omission traces to an unresolved V gene where checked; the cause of the rest is unknown. V, J and clone size reflect that table, while D and trimming were determined from the DNA. The table for this sample lists around 140,000 clones; around 88% of them were counted only once. The ten most abundant clones make up around 28% of the sample.

The rearrangement combines TRBV9 with TRBJ1-4, and the D gene may be TRBD1, 5 bases matching. Sequencing was performed on peripheral blood. The TCR originated in a human donor in a cohort sampled during active COVID-19. The nucleotides read TGTGCCAGCAGCGCGGGCCGTTGGGGGGATGAAAAACTGTTTTTT. Its product reads: CASSAGRWGDEKLFF.